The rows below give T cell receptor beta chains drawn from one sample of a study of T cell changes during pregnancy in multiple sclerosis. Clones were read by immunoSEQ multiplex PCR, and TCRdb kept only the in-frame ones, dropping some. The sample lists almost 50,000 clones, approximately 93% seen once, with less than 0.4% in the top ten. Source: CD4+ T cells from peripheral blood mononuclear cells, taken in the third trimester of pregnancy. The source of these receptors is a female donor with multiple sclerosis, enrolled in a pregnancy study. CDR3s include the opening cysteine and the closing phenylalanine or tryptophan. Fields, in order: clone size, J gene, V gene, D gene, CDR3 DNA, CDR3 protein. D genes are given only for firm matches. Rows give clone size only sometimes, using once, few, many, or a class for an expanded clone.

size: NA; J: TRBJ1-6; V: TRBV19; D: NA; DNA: TGTGCCAGTGCCCAGGGGATAAATTCACCCCTCCACTTT; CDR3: CASAQGINSPLHF
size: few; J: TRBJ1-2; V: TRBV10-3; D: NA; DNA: TGTGCCATCAGCGAACCGACAGACGGCTACACCTTC; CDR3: CAISEPTDGYTF
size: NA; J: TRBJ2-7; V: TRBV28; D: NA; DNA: TGTGCCAGCAGCCTCTACGAGCAGTACTTC; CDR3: CASSLYEQYF
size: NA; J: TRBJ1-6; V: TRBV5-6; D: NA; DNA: TGTGCCAGCAGCTTGTCAAGGGGTCGAGATAATTCACCCCTCCACTTT; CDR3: CASSLSRGRDNSPLHF
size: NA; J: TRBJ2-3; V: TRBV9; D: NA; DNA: TGTGCCAGCAGCGCCCAGGGAAGAACAGATACGCAGTATTTT; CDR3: CASSAQGRTDTQYF
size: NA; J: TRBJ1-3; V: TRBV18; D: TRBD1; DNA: TGTGCCAGCTCGATAACAGGGGGCTCTGGAAACACCATATATTTT; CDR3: CASSITGGSGNTIYF
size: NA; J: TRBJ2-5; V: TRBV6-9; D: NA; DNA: TGTGCCAGCAGTTATAAAGCCAGGGGCCAAGAGACCCAGTACTTC; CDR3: CASSYKARGQETQYF
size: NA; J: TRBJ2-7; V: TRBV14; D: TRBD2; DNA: TGTGCCAGCAGCCAGGGACTAGCGAGCTACGAGCAGTACTTC; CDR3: CASSQGLASYEQYF
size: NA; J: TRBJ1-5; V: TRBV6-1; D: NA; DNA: TGTGCCAGCAGTCCATATTACAGGTACGAAGGGCCCCAGCATTTT; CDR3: CASSPYYRYEGPQHF
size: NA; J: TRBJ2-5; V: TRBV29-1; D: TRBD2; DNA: TGCAGCGTTCCCACTAGCGGGAGCGTCGAGACCCAGTACTTC; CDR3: CSVPTSGSVETQYF
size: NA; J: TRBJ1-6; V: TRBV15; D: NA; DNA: TGTGCCACCAGCAGAGCCAGTGGTCTTTCCAATTCACCCCTCCACTTT; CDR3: CATSRASGLSNSPLHF
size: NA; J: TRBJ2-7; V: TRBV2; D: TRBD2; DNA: TGTGCCAGCAGTGAAAACACCGGGGGGTTCACGAACTTC; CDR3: CASSENTGGFTNF
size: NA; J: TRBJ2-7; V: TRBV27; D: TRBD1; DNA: TGTGCCAGCAGTTCCCGGGACAGGAAGTACGAGCAGTACTTC; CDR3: CASSSRDRKYEQYF
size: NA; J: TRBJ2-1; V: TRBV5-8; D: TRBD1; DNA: TGTGCCAGCAGCAGACAGGGTTTCTCCTACAATGAGCAGTTCTTC; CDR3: CASSRQGFSYNEQFF
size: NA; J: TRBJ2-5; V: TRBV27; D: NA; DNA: TGTGCCAGCAGGGTCCGGGAGACCCAGTACTTC; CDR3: CASRVRETQYF
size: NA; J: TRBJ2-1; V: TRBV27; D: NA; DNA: TGTGCCAGCAGTCCGATTGGAGGGACTCGAACCCTGAATGAGCAGTTCTTC; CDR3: CASSPIGGTRTLNEQFF
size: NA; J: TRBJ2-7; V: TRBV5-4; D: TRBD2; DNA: TGTGCCAGCAGCTTCGGGACTAGCGGGAGCCACGGTTACGAGCAGTACTTC; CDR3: CASSFGTSGSHGYEQYF
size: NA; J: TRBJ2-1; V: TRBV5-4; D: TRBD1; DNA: TGTGCCAGCAGCTCCGGGACAGGGGCCCACAATGAGCAGTTCTTC; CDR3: CASSSGTGAHNEQFF
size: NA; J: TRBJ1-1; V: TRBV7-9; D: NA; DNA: TGTGCCAGCAGATATACACTGAACACTGAAGCTTTCTTT; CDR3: CASRYTLNTEAFF